A single sample gave rise to the 30 T cell receptor beta chains below, sequenced in a study of shared clonotypes between healthy human individuals. Assay used: immunoSEQ multiplex PCR; TCRdb lists only in-frame clones, some missing. In the table there are about 1.4 million clones, about 96% of which are singletons. The sequenced material came from naive CD4+ T cells sorted from blood. Subset of the sample: CD45RA+ positively selected. Receptors originate from a man aged 30 to 39 in good health.

The rearrangement uses TRBV28 and TRBJ2-1, with 10 positions matching TRBD2. Germline loops: CDR1 MDHEN, CDR2 SYDVKM. There are 15 residues in the CDR3. V shed 5 bases and J 3 bases; nucleotides not matched to a gene: 4. The CDR3 DNA reads as TGTGCCAGCAGTCTTAGACTAGCGGGCTACAATGAGCAGTTCTTC. Translated: CASSLRLAGYNEQFF.

The chain recombines TRBV2 with TRBJ2-6, with TRBD1 matching over 7 bases. V was clipped by 5 bases and J by 0 bases; unmatched bases: 7. This CDR3 is built from 17 residues. Germline V gene sequence: CDR1 SNHLY, CDR2 FYNNEI. The CDR3 is CASSPGGSPSGANVLTF. The DNA for the CDR3 is TGTGCCAGCAGTCCAGGGGGATCCCCCTCTGGGGCCAACGTCCTGACTTTC.

The chain links TRBV18 to TRBJ1-1; 7 bases line up with TRBD1. Losses at the gene ends were 0 bases for V and 4 bases for J; bases not matched to a gene: 5. Germline V gives CDR1 KGHSH, CDR2 LQKENI. The CDR3 spans 15 residues. The CDR3 nucleotides read TGTGCCAGCTCACCACCGACAGGGCACAGCACTGAAGCTTTCTTT. It is translated as CASSPPTGHSTEAFF.

This clone was counted a few times. The chain joins TRBV7-2 to TRBJ2-1; 11 bases are a match to TRBD2. Germline trimming cut 2 bases from V and 7 bases from J; bases unmatched to any gene: 4. The germline V gene encodes CDR1 SGHTA and CDR2 FQGNSA. The CDR3 extends over 15 amino acids. CDR3 nucleotide sequence: TGTGCCAGCAGCTTATCGGCTAGCGGGAGGAATGAGCAGTTCTTC. This gives the protein CASSLSASGRNEQFF.

The rearrangement joins TRBV5-1 to TRBJ1-1, with TRBD1 identical over 10 bases. V shed 3 bases and J 1 base; nucleotides not matched to a gene: 3. The CDR3 loop spans 15 amino acids. Germline V gene sequence: CDR1 SGHRS, CDR2 YFSETQ. For the CDR3, the DNA is TGCGCCAGCAGCTGGGGGACAGGGGCGAACACTGAAGCTTTCTTT. Translation: CASSWGTGANTEAFF. Drawing the rest from reference TRBV5-1 and TRBJ1-1, the complete variable domain is KAGVTQTPRYLIKTRGQQVTLSCSPISGHRSVSWYQQTPGQGLQFLFEYFSETQRNKGNFPGRFSGRQFSNSRSEMNVSTLELGDSALYLCASSWGTGANTEAFFGQGTRLTVV.

The chain has TRBV5-1 and TRBJ1-1, with D maybe TRBD1 (6 bases). CDR1 is SGHRS, CDR2 YFSETQ, per germline. The CDR3 spans 14 residues. V was cut by 3 bases and J by 8 bases, with 17 bases left in between. CDR3 in DNA: TGCGCCAGCAGCTCAGTGGGGGGGCCGATAGAAGCTTTCTTT. This sequence encodes CASSSVGGPIEAFF.

The chain has TRBV18 and TRBJ1-1; maybe TRBD1 (5 bases). The CDR3 is 13 residues long. V lost 5 bases and J lost 1, with 8 bases in between. Germline V gene data show CDR1 as KGHSH and CDR2 as LQKENI. The CDR3 protein is CASSYDRNTEAFF. The CDR3 DNA is TGTGCCAGCTCATACGACAGGAACACTGAAGCTTTCTTT.

The CDR3 region is CASSLGRGMLAFF. DNA for the CDR3: TGTGCCAGCAGTTTGGGCAGGGGTATGCTAGCTTTCTTT. The chain has TRBV28 and TRBJ1-1, with D tentatively TRBD1 (6 bases). The CDR3 sequence is 13 residues long. Trimming cost V 3 bases and J 10 bases, with 15 bases left between them. Germline V gene sequence: CDR1 MDHEN, CDR2 SYDVKM.

This chain links TRBV6-5 with TRBJ1-3, with TRBD1 matching over 7 bases. This CDR3 is built from 15 residues. With 5 bases clipped from V and 0 bases from J, the junction kept 4 bases outside the gene matches. Looked up from germline, CDR1 is MNHEY and CDR2 is SVGAGI. The CDR3 nucleotides are TGTGCCAGCAGTGGGGACAGCCACTCTGGAAACACCATATATTTT. Translation: CASSGDSHSGNTIYF.

The chain combines TRBV5-1 with TRBJ2-1; 8 bases match TRBD2. Germline V gene sequence: CDR1 SGHRS, CDR2 YFSETQ. The CDR3 has 15 residues. V dropped 3 bases and J dropped 6; count of bases not matched to a gene: 8. CDR3 amino acids: CASSSRLAGSNEQFF. CDR3 nucleotide sequence: TGCGCCAGCAGCTCCCGGTTAGCGGGAAGCAATGAGCAGTTCTTC.

The J gene is TRBJ2-7, the V gene TRBV29-1, with D perhaps matching TRBD2 (6 bases). Trimming took off 7 bases at V and 0 bases at J, with 16 bases between the two ends. This CDR3 spans 14 amino acids. The V gene's germline CDR1 is SQVTM and CDR2 ANQGSEA. The CDR3 loop reads CSAGGLGYSYEQYF. The CDR3 DNA follows: TGCAGCGCTGGAGGGCTAGGTTACTCCTACGAGCAGTACTTC.

The CDR3 nucleotides read TGTGCCAGCTCACCAGGGCGGACCGCCCAAAACATTCAGTACTTC. Its protein product is CASSPGRTAQNIQYF. The rearrangement uses TRBV18 and TRBJ2-4, with D unresolved. The V gene's germline CDR1 is KGHSH and CDR2 LQKENI. The CDR3 consists of 15 residues. Trimming removed 2 bases at V and 5 bases at J, with 13 bases between.

CDR3 coding DNA: TGTGCCAGCAGCAGATCCGGGACAGGGGTTTTGGAGACCCAGTACTTC. It specifies CASSRSGTGVLETQYF. This chain uses TRBV11-2 with TRBJ2-5; 10 bases agree with TRBD1. CDR1 is SGHAT, CDR2 FQNNGV, per germline. This CDR3 region has 16 residues. The ends lost 5 bases at V and 5 bases at J; junction bases unmatched: 11. Together with reference TRBV11-2 and TRBJ2-5, the CDR3 gives the full variable domain: EAGVAQSPRYKIIEKRQSVAFWCNPISGHATLYWYQQILGQGPKLLIQFQNNGVVDDSQLPKDRFSAERLKGVDSTLKIQPAKLEDSAVYLCASSRSGTGVLETQYFGPGTRLLVL.

The genes are TRBV2 and TRBJ2-1; 16 bases map to TRBD2. CDR3 length: 17 residues. CDR1 and CDR2 (germline): SNHLY, FYNNEI. J lost 5 bases, V lost 4 bases, and 5 bases had no gene match. The CDR3, as DNA: TGTGCCAGCAGTGGGGGGACTAGCGGGAGGGCGGACAATGAGCAGTTCTTC. Amino acid sequence: CASSGGTSGRADNEQFF.

The chain is built from TRBV7-2 and TRBJ2-1, with unresolved D. Germline loops: CDR1 SGHTA, CDR2 FQGNSA. The ends were cut back, 1 base at V and 0 bases at J, with 7 bases in the middle. The CDR3 covers 15 residues. This chain's CDR3 is CASSLGWNSYNEQFF. The CDR3, as DNA: TGTGCCAGCAGCTTAGGATGGAACTCCTACAATGAGCAGTTCTTC.

This chain joins TRBV19 and TRBJ1-1; D call uncertain. V was pared by 9 bases and J by 6 bases, with 14 bases between. Germline CDR1 and CDR2: LNHDA and SQIVND (reference sequence). The CDR3 loop spans 12 amino acids. The CDR3 DNA sequence: TGTGCCAGAGCAGAACGGGAGGCTGAAGCTTTCTTT. Translation: CARAEREAEAFF.

The rearrangement uses TRBV6-5 and TRBJ2-7; D not certain. The CDR3 has 15 amino acids. Germline lookup yields CDR1 MNHEY and CDR2 SVGAGI. The ends were cut back, 6 bases at V and 7 bases at J, with 22 bases in the middle. As DNA, the CDR3 is TGTGCCAGCAGCAGCGATGGGGATTCCATTGGGGAGCAGTACTTC. This gives the protein CASSSDGDSIGEQYF.

The CDR3 nucleotides read TGTGCCAGCAGCTCCGTTGCTAACAATGAGCAGTTCTTC. It translates to CASSSVANNEQFF. The gene calls are TRBV5-4 and TRBJ2-1; D not certain. The V gene's germline CDR1 is SGHNT and CDR2 YYREEE (reference sequence). The CDR3 is 13 residues long. The V end was cut by 3 bases, the J end by 5 bases, with 9 bases between. Full variable domain (remainder filled in from reference TRBV5-4 and TRBJ2-1): ETGVTQSPTHLIKTRGQQVTLRCSSQSGHNTVSWYQQALGQGPQFIFQYYREEENGRGNFPPRFSGLQFPNYSSELNVNALELDDSALYLCASSSVANNEQFFGPGTRLTVL.

This chain links TRBV11-2 with TRBJ2-1; D not resolved. Germline CDR1 reads SGHAT; CDR2 reads FQNNGV. V lost 0 bases and J 4 bases, leaving 10 bases between the germline ends. This CDR3 is 15 amino acids long. CDR3 loop: CASSLDQAKYNEQFF. The CDR3 bases are TGTGCCAGCAGCTTAGACCAGGCTAAATACAATGAGCAGTTCTTC. The full variable domain, completed using reference TRBV11-2 and TRBJ2-1, is EAGVAQSPRYKIIEKRQSVAFWCNPISGHATLYWYQQILGQGPKLLIQFQNNGVVDDSQLPKDRFSAERLKGVDSTLKIQPAKLEDSAVYLCASSLDQAKYNEQFFGPGTRLTVL.

The CDR3 DNA follows: TGTGCCAGCAGCTTACTAGCGGGAAGGACAGATACGCAGTATTTT. It is translated as CASSLLAGRTDTQYF. The chain couples TRBV5-6 to TRBJ2-3; 10 bases are shared with TRBD2. This CDR3 is 15 amino acids long. Looked up from germline, CDR1 is SGHDT and CDR2 is YYEEEE. V was pared by 2 bases and J by 3 bases, with 3 bases of the junction left unmatched.

V and J are TRBV21-1 and TRBJ2-1. TRBV21-1 is reported as a pseudogene. This CDR3 has 16 amino acids. This CDR3 is CASSFRGASGLNEQFF. CDR3 sequence (DNA): TGTGCCAGCAGTTTCAGGGGGGCTAGCGGACTGAATGAGCAGTTCTTC.

This chain links TRBV6-5 with TRBJ2-7, with 8 bases identical to TRBD1. Germline V gene data show CDR1 as MNHEY and CDR2 as SVGAGI. The CDR3 totals 15 residues. The V gene end was trimmed by 6 bases and the J gene end by 2 bases; junction bases not matched to a gene: 9. CDR3 region: CASRGEDRVPYEQYF. CDR3 coding DNA: TGTGCCAGCAGGGGCGAGGACAGGGTTCCCTACGAGCAGTACTTC.

On this clone itself: Other DNA variants within this sample encode the same CDR3. The chain carries TRBV7-2 and TRBJ2-7; 8 nucleotides align to TRBD1. CDR3 length: 13 residues. Trimming cost V 4 bases and J 2 bases; bases outside gene matches: 1. Germline values: CDR1 SGHTA, CDR2 FQGNSA. CDR3 sequence reads: CASSSRGPYEQYF. The CDR3 region has the DNA TGTGCCAGCAGCTCCAGGGGGCCCTACGAGCAGTACTTC.

In DNA, the CDR3 is TGTGCCAGCAGTTTCCCTGGGCTCGGTAATGAAAAACTGTTTTTT. This gives the protein CASSFPGLGNEKLFF. This chain links TRBV28 with TRBJ1-4; D unresolved. V was clipped by 3 bases and J by 4 bases, with 12 bases between them. CDR3 length: 15 amino acids. In germline, CDR1 is MDHEN, CDR2 SYDVKM.

This chain links TRBV13 with TRBJ1-2; D uncertain. The CDR3 spans 16 residues. V dropped 6 bases and J dropped 0 bases, with 17 bases sitting between them. The V gene's germline CDR1 is PRHDT and CDR2 FYEKMQ (reference sequence). Here the CDR3 DNA reads TGTGCCAGCAGACGGAACCCCAGCCCCGCTAACTATGGCTACACCTTC. This gives the protein CASRRNPSPANYGYTF.

The rearrangement uses TRBV11-3 and TRBJ2-7; 9 nucleotides line up with TRBD1. CDR1 and CDR2 (germline): SGHNT, YENEEA. The CDR3 spans 13 residues. Germline trimming cut 5 bases from V and 5 bases from J; bases unmatched to any gene: 4. This CDR3 is CASSPRTGDEQYF. The CDR3 nucleotides read TGTGCCAGCAGCCCCCGGACAGGGGACGAGCAGTACTTC.

V and J are TRBV5-8 and TRBJ2-1, with 8 nucleotides matching TRBD1. The CDR3 has 15 residues. The germline V gene encodes CDR1 SGHTS and CDR2 YDEGEE. With V trimmed by 4 bases and J by 4 bases, 7 bases remained unmatched. In DNA form, the CDR3 reads TGTGCCAGCAGCCCGGGACAGGTAGGATACAATGAGCAGTTCTTC. Its translation: CASSPGQVGYNEQFF.

This rearrangement joins TRBV28 to TRBJ2-2; D may be TRBD1 (6 bases). Germline values: CDR1 MDHEN, CDR2 SYDVKM. CDR3 length: 16 amino acids. Trimming pared 6 bases from V and 3 bases from J, leaving 17 bases between. The DNA of the CDR3 is TGTGCCAGCAGATCAAACAGGGTTGTGTACACCGGGGAGCTGTTTTTT. Encoded protein: CASRSNRVVYTGELFF.

This chain connects TRBV5-4 to TRBJ2-7; 7 nucleotides agree with TRBD1. The CDR3 is made up of 15 amino acids. Trimming removed 1 base from V and 3 bases from J; junction bases left unmatched: 7. Looked up from germline, CDR1 is SGHNT and CDR2 is YYREEE (reference sequence). As DNA, the CDR3 is TGTGCCAGCAGCTTGCTCCGGGACAGTCTCTACGAGCAGTACTTC. Translating it yields CASSLLRDSLYEQYF.

CDR3 in amino acids: CASSLDLSYQGDGYTF. CDR3 DNA sequence: TGTGCCAGCAGCTTAGATCTGTCGTATCAGGGGGATGGCTACACCTTC. The chain links TRBV7-2 to TRBJ1-2; 7 bases agree with TRBD1. There are 16 residues in the CDR3. J lost 6 bases, V lost 1 base, and 11 bases had no gene match. CDR1 and CDR2 from the germline V gene are SGHTA and FQGNSA. The entire variable domain, with the rest obtained from reference TRBV7-2 and TRBJ1-2, is as follows: GAGVSQSPSNKVTEKGKDVELRCDPISGHTALYWYRQSLGQGLEFLIYFQGNSAPDKSGLPSDRFSAERTGGSVSTLTIQRTQQEDSAVYLCASSLDLSYQGDGYTFGSGTRLTVV.